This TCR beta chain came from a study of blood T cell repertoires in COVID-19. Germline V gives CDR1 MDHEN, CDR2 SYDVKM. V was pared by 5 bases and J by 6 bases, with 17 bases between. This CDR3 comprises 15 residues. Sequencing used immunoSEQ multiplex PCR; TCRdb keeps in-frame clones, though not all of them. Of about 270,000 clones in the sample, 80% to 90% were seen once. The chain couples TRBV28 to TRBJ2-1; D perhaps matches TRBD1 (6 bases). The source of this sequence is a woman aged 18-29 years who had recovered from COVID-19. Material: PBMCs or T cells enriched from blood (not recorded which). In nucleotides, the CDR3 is TGTGCCAGCAGTGAAATCCGGGACATTTTCAATGAGCAGTTCTTC. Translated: CASSEIRDIFNEQFF.